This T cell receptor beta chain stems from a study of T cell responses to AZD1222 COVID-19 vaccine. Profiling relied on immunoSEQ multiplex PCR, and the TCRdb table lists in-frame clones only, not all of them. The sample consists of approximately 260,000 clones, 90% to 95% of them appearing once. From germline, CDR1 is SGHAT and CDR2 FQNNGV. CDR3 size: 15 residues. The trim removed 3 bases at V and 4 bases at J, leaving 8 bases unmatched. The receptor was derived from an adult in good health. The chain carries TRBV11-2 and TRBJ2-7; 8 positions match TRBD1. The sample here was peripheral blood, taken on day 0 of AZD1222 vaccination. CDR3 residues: CASSLGAGGGYEQYF. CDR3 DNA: TGTGCCAGCAGCTTGGGGGCAGGGGGCGGATACGAGCAGTACTTC.